The entry below describes one T cell receptor beta chain. The target antigen is unknown. The data are from a study of cytomegalovirus exposure and HLA in healthy donors. Study background: The 100 million to 140 million unique TCR beta sequences, from about 179 million T cells, were found by an earlier analysis.

Primers included in the PCR were 60 Vbeta and 13 Jbeta primers. TCRdb keeps only in-frame clones here, not all; method: immunoSEQ multiplex PCR. Counted here are approximately 150,000 clones, 65% to 80% occurring once; the ten biggest clones make up about 3.1%. The CDR3 runs to 14 residues. Germline lookup yields CDR1 SGDLS and CDR2 YYNGEE. Trimming at V came to 7 bases and at J to 8 bases, leaving 11 bases not matched to a gene. Donors consisted of healthy bone marrow donors. Study-level points and caveats: TCR beta sequences numbering 16,951 were associated with HLA alleles at 0.05 false discovery rate in a later analysis. Sequencing depth across donors, presence/absence analyses assumed, was roughly uniform.

The receptor was isolated from a male donor in good health and CMV-seronegative. The V and J genes are TRBV9 and TRBJ1-3, with 8 bases aligning to TRBD1. Input material: PBMCs. DNA for the CDR3: TGTGCCAGCGGTTCAGGGGGCATTGTAGACACCATATATTTT. Translated: CASGSGGIVDTIYF.